Sequencing of this T cell receptor beta chain was carried out in a study of cytomegalovirus exposure and HLA in healthy donors. The study, taken as a whole, reports: For most TCR beta V segments, an earlier analysis put the productive rate at about 90% or about 30% of the time. The authors enumerated roughly 180 TCR beta chains as linked to cytomegalovirus.

Use of 60 Vbeta and 13 Jbeta primers characterized the PCR. Profiling relied on immunoSEQ multiplex PCR, and the TCRdb table lists in-frame clones only, not all of them. Of about 77,000 clones listed, roughly 80% are singletons. Everyone who donated was a healthy bone marrow donor. Germline values: CDR1 MNHEY, CDR2 SMNVEV (reference sequence). V gave up 5 bases and J gave up 5 bases, with 18 bases separating them. This CDR3 contains 15 residues. On this clone: Its target is not known.

The chain carries TRBV27 and TRBJ2-5, with a tentative D call TRBD2 (6 bases). This receptor was taken from a man between 40 and 49 years old in good health and CMV-seronegative. Sequencing was done on a sample of PBMCs. The CDR3: CASSPLGGKGETQYF. As DNA, the CDR3 is TGTGCCAGCAGTCCCCTGGGAGGCAAAGGGGAGACCCAGTACTTC.